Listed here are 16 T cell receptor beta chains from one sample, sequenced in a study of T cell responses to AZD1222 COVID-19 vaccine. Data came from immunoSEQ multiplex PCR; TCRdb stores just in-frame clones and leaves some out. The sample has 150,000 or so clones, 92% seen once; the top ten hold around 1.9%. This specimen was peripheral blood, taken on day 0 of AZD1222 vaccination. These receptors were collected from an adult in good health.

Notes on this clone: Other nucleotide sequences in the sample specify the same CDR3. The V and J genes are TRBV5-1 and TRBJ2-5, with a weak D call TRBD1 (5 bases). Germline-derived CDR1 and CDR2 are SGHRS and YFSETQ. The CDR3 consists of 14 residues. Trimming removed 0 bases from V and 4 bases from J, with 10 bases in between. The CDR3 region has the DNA TGCGCCAGCAGCTTGGGGGCAGGGCGAGAGACCCAGTACTTC. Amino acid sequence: CASSLGAGRETQYF.

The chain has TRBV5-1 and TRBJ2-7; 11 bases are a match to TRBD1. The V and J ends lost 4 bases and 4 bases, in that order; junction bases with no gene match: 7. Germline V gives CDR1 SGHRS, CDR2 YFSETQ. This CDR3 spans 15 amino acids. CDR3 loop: CASSRDGTGGYEQYF. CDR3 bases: TGCGCCAGCAGCAGGGATGGGACAGGGGGTTACGAGCAGTACTTC.

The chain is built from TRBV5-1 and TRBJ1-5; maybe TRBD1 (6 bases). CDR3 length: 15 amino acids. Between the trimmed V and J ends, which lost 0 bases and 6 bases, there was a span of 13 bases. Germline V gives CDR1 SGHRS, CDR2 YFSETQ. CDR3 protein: CASSLGGRGSQPQHF. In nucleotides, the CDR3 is TGCGCCAGCAGCTTGGGGGGCAGGGGAAGTCAGCCCCAGCATTTT.

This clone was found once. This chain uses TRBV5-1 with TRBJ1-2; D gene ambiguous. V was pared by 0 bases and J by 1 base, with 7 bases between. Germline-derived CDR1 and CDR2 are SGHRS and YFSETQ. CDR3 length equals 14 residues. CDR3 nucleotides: TGCGCCAGCAGCTTGGCCACAGTTAACTATGGCTACACCTTC. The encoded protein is CASSLATVNYGYTF.

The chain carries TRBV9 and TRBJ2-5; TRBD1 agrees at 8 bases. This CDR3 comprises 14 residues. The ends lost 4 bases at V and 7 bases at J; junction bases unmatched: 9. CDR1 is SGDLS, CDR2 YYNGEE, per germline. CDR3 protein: CASSKAGGAGTQYF. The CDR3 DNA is TGTGCCAGCAGCAAAGCAGGGGGCGCAGGGACCCAGTACTTC.

Written as DNA, the CDR3 is TGCGCCAGCAGCTTGGCAGATAGGACAGCCCTTAATTCACCCCTCCACTTT. Its translation is CASSLADRTALNSPLHF. The chain couples TRBV5-1 to TRBJ1-6, with TRBD1 as a possible D gene (6 bases). V was cut by 0 bases and J by 6 bases, with 16 bases left in between. There are 17 residues in the CDR3. Germline V lookup: CDR1 SGHRS, CDR2 YFSETQ.

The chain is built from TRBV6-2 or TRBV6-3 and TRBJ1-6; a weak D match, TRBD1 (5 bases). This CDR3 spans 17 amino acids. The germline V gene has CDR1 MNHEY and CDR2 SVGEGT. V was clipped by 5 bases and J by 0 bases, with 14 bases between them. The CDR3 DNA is TGTGCCAGCAGTCCGGACACCTTAAACTCCTATAATTCACCCCTCCACTTT. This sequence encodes CASSPDTLNSYNSPLHF.

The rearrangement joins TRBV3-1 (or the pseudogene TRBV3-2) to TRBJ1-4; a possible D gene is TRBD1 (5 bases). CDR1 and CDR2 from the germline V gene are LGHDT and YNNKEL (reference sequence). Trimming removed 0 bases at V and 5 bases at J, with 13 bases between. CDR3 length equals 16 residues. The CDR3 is CASSQDLGAGNEKLFF. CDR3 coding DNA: TGTGCCAGCAGCCAAGATCTTGGGGCGGGGAATGAAAAACTGTTTTTT.

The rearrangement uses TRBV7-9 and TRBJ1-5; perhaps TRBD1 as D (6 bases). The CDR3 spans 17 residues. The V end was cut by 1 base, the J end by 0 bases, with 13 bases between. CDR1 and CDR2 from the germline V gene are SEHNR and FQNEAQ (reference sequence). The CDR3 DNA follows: TGTGCCAGCAGCTTAGAATTCGGGGGCACTAGCAATCAGCCCCAGCATTTT. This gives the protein CASSLEFGGTSNQPQHF.

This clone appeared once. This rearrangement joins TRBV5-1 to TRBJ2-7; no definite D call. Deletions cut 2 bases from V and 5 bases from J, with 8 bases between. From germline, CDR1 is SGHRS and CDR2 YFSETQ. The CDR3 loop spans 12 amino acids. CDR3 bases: TGCGCCAGCAGCTTTACCCGCAACGAGCAGTACTTC. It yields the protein CASSFTRNEQYF.

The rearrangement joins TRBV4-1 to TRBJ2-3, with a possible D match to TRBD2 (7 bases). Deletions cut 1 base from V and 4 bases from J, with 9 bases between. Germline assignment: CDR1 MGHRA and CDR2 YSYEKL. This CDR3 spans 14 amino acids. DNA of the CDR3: TGCGCCAGCAGCCAAGTCGGGGGGCCAGATACGCAGTATTTT. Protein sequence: CASSQVGGPDTQYF.

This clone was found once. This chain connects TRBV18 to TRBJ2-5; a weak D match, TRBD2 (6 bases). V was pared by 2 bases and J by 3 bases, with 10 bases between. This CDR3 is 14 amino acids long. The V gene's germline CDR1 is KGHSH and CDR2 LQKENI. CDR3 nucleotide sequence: TGTGCCAGCTCACCAGCGGCTAGCGAAGAGACCCAGTACTTC. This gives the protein CASSPAASEETQYF.

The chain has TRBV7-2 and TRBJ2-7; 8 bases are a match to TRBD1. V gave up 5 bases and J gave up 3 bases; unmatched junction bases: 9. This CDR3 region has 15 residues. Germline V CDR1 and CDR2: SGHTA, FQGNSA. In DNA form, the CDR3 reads TGTGCCAGCAGCACCTACAGGGGGGACGGCTACGAGCAGTACTTC. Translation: CASSTYRGDGYEQYF.

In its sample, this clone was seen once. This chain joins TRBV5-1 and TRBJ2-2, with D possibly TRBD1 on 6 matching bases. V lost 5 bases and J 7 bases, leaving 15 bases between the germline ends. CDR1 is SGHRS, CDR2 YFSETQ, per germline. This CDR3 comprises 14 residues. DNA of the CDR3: TGCGCCAGCAGGGAGTTTCACAGGGACGGGGAGCTGTTTTTT. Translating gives CASREFHRDGELFF.

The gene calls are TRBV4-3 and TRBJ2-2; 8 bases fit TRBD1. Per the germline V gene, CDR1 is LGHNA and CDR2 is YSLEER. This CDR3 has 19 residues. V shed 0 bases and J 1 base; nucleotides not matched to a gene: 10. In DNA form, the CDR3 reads TGCGCCAGCAGCCAAGATCTTACGTTCGGACAGGGGAACACCGGGGAGCTGTTTTTT. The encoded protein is CASSQDLTFGQGNTGELFF.

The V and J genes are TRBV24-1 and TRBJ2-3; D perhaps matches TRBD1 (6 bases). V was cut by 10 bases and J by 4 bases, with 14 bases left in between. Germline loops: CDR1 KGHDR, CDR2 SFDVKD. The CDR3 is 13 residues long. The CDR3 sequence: CATFRGEADTQYF. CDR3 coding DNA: TGTGCCACATTCAGGGGAGAGGCAGATACGCAGTATTTT.